This TCR beta chain was documented in a study of a mutant IDH1 vaccine in newly diagnosed glioma. For the study at large: Vaccines were first given 4-6 weeks after radiotherapy alone, or with temozolomide cycles. In the visit schedule, V12 fell in week 35, while V13 fell in week 47. Study-wide results and caveats: Apparently, pseudoprogression bore no relation to changes among the top peripheral T cell clonotypes.

The time point here: week 47, end of study. Topical imiquimod was applied with each vaccine dose, which held 300 ug of mutant IDH1 20-mer peptide. Administration of eight vaccinations to patients took place in weeks 1, 3, 5, 7, 11, 15, 19, 23. From germline, CDR1 is LGHNA and CDR2 YSLEER. The CDR3 totals 15 residues. The ends were cut back, 0 bases at V and 8 bases at J, with 16 bases in the middle. This clone turned up a few times. Its antigen is unidentified. The protocol was immunoSEQ multiplex PCR, while the TCRdb copy is restricted to in-frame clones and leaves out a portion. The sample includes around 61,000 clones, approximately 71% of them seen just once.

Sequencing used PBMCs, obtained from a glioma patient whose treatment included an IDH1 peptide vaccine. This receptor was obtained from a man aged 50 to 60 with glioma. The chain employs TRBV4-3 and TRBJ1-2, with a weak D call TRBD1 (5 bases). The CDR3 DNA reads TGCGCCAGCAGCCAAGATAGACGGCAGGGAGGCGGCTACACCTTC. It codes for CASSQDRRQGGGYTF.